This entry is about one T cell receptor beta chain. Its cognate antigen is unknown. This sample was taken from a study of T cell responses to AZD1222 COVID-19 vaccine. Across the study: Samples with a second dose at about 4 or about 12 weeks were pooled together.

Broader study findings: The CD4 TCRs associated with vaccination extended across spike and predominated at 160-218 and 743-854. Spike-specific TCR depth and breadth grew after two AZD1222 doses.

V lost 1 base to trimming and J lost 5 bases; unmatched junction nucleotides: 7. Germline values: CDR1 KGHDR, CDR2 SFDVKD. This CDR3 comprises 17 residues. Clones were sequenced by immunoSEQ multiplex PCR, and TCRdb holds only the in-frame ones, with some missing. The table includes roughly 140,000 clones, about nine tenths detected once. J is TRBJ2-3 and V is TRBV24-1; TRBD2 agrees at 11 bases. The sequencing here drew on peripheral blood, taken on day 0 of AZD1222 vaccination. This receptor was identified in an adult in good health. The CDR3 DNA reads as TGTGCCACCAGTGATTTTGGGCTAGCGGGAGGATTAGATACGCAGTATTTT. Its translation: CATSDFGLAGGLDTQYF.